The clone carrying this T cell receptor (beta chain) showed up many times. Its antigen remains unidentified. Each CDR3 protein gets one entry after TCRdb re-called the 5' RACE reads with MiXCR. The sample yields some 560,000 distinct CDR3 sequences, just under 10% seen once. These data are taken from a study of identical twins. The germline V gene has CDR1 ENHRY and CDR2 SYGVKD. This CDR3 region has 15 residues. V lost 2 bases and J lost 5, with 12 bases in between. General study points: Among out-of-frame alpha sequences shared by twins, low generation probability occurred in excess.

Separately, the same data were catalogued under a study of yellow fever vaccine responses in identical twins.

V and J are TRBV10-3 and TRBJ2-2, with D perhaps matching TRBD2 (6 bases). The receptor was isolated from a woman in her late teens or twenties in good health. The sequenced material came from PBMCs. Written as DNA, the CDR3 is TGTGCCATCAGTGAGGGGAGGAGTCCGACCGGGGAGCTGTTTTTT. Translated: CAISEGRSPTGELFF.